The T cell receptor (beta chain) under discussion was sequenced for a study of CD8+ T cells in alopecia areata. Starting from PBMCs, sorting isolated CD4+ and CD8+ T cells. Germline CDR1 SQVTM, CDR2 ANQGSEA. Trimming cost V 6 bases and J 4 bases, with 10 bases left between them. The CDR3 extends over 11 amino acids. This clone showed up just a few times. Its matching antigen is unknown. TCR sequencing used cDNA made by reverse transcription of extracted RNA. Only in-frame clones appear in the TCRdb table, and some are missing; sequencing was by immunoSEQ multiplex PCR. Of around 120,000 clones detected, 55% to 70% appear once; the ten largest clones hold roughly 2.8%. General study results and limits: Clarity of TCR sharing across patients fell short of that in mice, possibly HLA-related. Relative to normal scalp, lesional scalp, especially alopecia totalis/universalis, showed higher clonality. Sequenced scalp T cells also include alphabeta T cells resident in normal skin.

The sample consisted of CD4+ T cells sorted from blood. The V gene is TRBV29-1, the J gene TRBJ2-7; possible D gene TRBD1, 5 bases. This TCR was recovered from a human donor in good health. CDR3 in amino acids: CSVLTAYEQYF. The CDR3 DNA reads TGCAGCGTCCTGACAGCATACGAGCAGTACTTC.